The 13 T cell receptor beta chains in this list originate from one sample, sequenced in a study of blood T cells in healthy people across ages. A second PCR, run for about 6 to 11 cycles, used a sample-barcoded 5' primer plus a J-beta primer mix. TCRdb processed the 5' RACE reads anew with MiXCR; each CDR3 protein has one entry. The repertoire includes more than 500,000 distinct CDR3 sequences, roughly 28% of them detected once, and around a sixth sits in the top ten. The sequencing sample was made of blood. The receptor set was obtained from a woman in her 70s in good health.

This clonotype showed up many times. The rearrangement joins TRBV9 to TRBJ1-2, with D maybe TRBD1 (5 bases). Germline V lookup: CDR1 SGDLS, CDR2 YYNGEE. This CDR3 comprises 14 residues. Trimming removed 3 bases from V and 4 bases from J, with 13 bases in between. CDR3 sequence (DNA): TGTGCCAGCAGCGCTTCCTTCGGGGGCTATGGCTACACCTTC. This translates into CASSASFGGYGYTF. Complete variable domain (other parts from reference TRBV9 and TRBJ1-2): DSGVTQTPKHLITATGQRVTLRCSPRSGDLSVYWYQQSLDQGLQFLIQYYNGEERAKGNILERFSAQQFPDLHSELNLSSLELGDSALYFCASSASFGGYGYTFGSGTRLTVV.

The chain recombines TRBV7-2 with TRBJ2-1; perhaps D is TRBD1 or TRBD2 (6 bases each). The CDR3 extends over 15 amino acids. Germline V CDR1 and CDR2: SGHTA, FQGNSA. The germline V and J ends were trimmed by 2 bases and 6 bases, with 14 bases remaining between them. DNA for the CDR3: TGTGCCAGCAGCTTATTGGGGGGCCCTAGCAATGAGCAGTTCTTC. This codes for CASSLLGGPSNEQFF.

This clonotype was detected a few times. The gene calls are TRBV27 and TRBJ2-5; 10 nucleotides align to TRBD1. The J call may be incorrect, as the DNA end agrees better with TRBJ2-7. This CDR3 is 13 amino acids long. The germline gives CDR1 MNHEY, CDR2 SMNVEV (reference sequence). The CDR3, as DNA: TGTGCCAGCAGTGACAGGGGGCCCTACGAGCAGTACTTC. It is translated as CASSDRGPYEQYF.

The J gene is TRBJ2-6, the V gene TRBV6-2 or TRBV6-3; no definite D call. The CDR3 has 17 amino acids. The germline V gene encodes CDR1 MNHEY and CDR2 SVGEGT. Deletions cut 8 bases from V and 0 bases from J, with 17 bases between. The CDR3 sequence: CASRAPESRSGANVLTF. In DNA, the CDR3 is TGTGCCAGCCGGGCCCCAGAGAGCCGCTCTGGGGCCAACGTCCTGACTTTC.

The chain links TRBV11-2 to TRBJ1-1; 8 bases fit TRBD1. Germline CDR1 is SGHAT and CDR2 is FQNNGV. Unmatched junction bases numbered 10, after V lost 1 base and J lost 6 bases. CDR3 length: 16 residues. This CDR3 reads CASSLAYGTGSPEAFF. The CDR3 region has the DNA TGTGCCAGCAGCTTAGCGTACGGGACAGGAAGCCCTGAAGCTTTCTTT.

This chain joins TRBV6-5 and TRBJ2-1; 8 nucleotides line up with TRBD2. This CDR3 region has 15 residues. With V trimmed by 5 bases and J by 5 bases, 8 bases remained unmatched. Germline CDR1 is MNHEY and CDR2 is SVGAGI. DNA for the CDR3: TGTGCCAGCAGTACCCTAGGAGCGGGGGACAATGAGCAGTTCTTC. Its protein product is CASSTLGAGDNEQFF.

This clonotype was counted a few times. J is TRBJ2-7 and V is TRBV9; 10 nucleotides agree with TRBD2. The CDR3 extends over 15 amino acids. J was trimmed by 7 bases and V by 1 base; bases with no gene match: 8. Germline CDR1 reads SGDLS; CDR2 reads YYNGEE. The CDR3 reads CASSVSVAGGGEQYF. CDR3 nucleotides: TGTGCCAGCAGCGTATCGGTAGCGGGGGGTGGAGAGCAGTACTTC.

This clonotype was observed a single time. The gene calls are TRBV6-5 and TRBJ2-6, with TRBD1 matching over 7 bases. Germline CDR1 is MNHEY and CDR2 is SVGAGI. CDR3 length: 17 amino acids. The V segment lost 2 bases and the J segment 0 bases; nucleotides outside the gene matches: 4. The CDR3 protein is CASSYVTGLSGANVLTF. DNA for the CDR3: TGTGCCAGCAGTTACGTGACAGGGCTCTCTGGGGCCAACGTCCTGACTTTC.

The V and J genes are TRBV6-4 and TRBJ2-2; the match to TRBD2 covers 15 bases. The CDR3 is made up of 18 amino acids. The J segment lost 1 base and the V segment lost 11 bases, leaving 11 bases of the junction unmatched. Germline V gene lookup returns CDR1 MRHNA and CDR2 SNTAGT. The CDR3 nucleotides read TGTGCCGCTCCGCCCGGGACTAGCGGGGGGCTGAACACCGGGGAGCTGTTTTTT. It specifies CAAPPGTSGGLNTGELFF.

This clonotype was counted only a few times. This sequence joins TRBV29-1 and TRBJ2-5, with D possibly called TRBD1 or TRBD2 (5 bases each). The assigned J gene may be wrong: the sequence end matches TRBJ2-1 better. Germline V gene lookup returns CDR1 SQVTM and CDR2 ANQGSEA. The CDR3 length is 11 residues. The CDR3 DNA reads TGCAGCGTTAATCTCGGGGACGAGCAGTTCTTC. Translation: CSVNLGDEQFF.

In its sample, this clonotype was seen a few times. This chain uses TRBV29-1 with TRBJ2-4; D unclear. V was cut by 2 bases and J by 0 bases, with 5 bases left in between. The CDR3 consists of 13 residues. CDR1 SQVTM and CDR2 ANQGSEA come from the germline V gene. The CDR3 reads CSVERSAKNIQYF. CDR3 in DNA: TGCAGCGTTGAAAGGTCAGCCAAAAACATTCAGTACTTC.

This clonotype was counted only a few times. This sequence joins TRBV20-1 and TRBJ1-5, with TRBD1 as a possible D gene (6 bases). The V and J ends lost 0 bases and 6 bases respectively, with 18 bases between them. Germline CDR1 DFQATT, CDR2 SNEGSKA (reference sequence). This CDR3 spans 16 amino acids. The CDR3 spells CSARDRRSGAGQPQHF. The CDR3 coding sequence is TGCAGTGCTAGAGATAGGCGATCGGGGGCAGGTCAGCCCCAGCATTTT.

This clonotype was seen at least ten times. The chain is built from TRBV20-1 and TRBJ2-1; 7 bases align to TRBD2. Per the germline V gene, CDR1 is DFQATT and CDR2 is SNEGSKA (reference sequence). The CDR3 consists of 15 residues. V shed 6 bases, J shed 4 bases, and the junction held 12 bases outside the gene matches. Here the CDR3 DNA reads TGCAGTGCCCGCAAGGTCGGGGGGACGTACAATGAGCAGTTCTTC. Residues: CSARKVGGTYNEQFF.